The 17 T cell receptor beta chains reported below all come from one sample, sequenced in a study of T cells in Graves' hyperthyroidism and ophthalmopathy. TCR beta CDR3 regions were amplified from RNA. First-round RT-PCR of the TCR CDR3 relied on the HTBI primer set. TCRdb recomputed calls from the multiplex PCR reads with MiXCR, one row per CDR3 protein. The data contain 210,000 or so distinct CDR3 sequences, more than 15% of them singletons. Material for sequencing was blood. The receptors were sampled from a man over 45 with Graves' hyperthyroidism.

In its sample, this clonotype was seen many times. CDR3 nucleotides: TGCGCCAGCATCAACAGGGTGGGAGAGACCCAGTACTTC. Encoded protein: CASINRVGETQYF. V gene TRBV10-1 combines with J gene TRBJ2-5, with D maybe TRBD1 (6 bases). The CDR3 loop spans 13 amino acids. In germline, CDR1 is WNHNN, CDR2 SYGVQD (reference sequence). With 7 bases removed from V and 4 bases from J, the gap between germline ends came to 13 bases.

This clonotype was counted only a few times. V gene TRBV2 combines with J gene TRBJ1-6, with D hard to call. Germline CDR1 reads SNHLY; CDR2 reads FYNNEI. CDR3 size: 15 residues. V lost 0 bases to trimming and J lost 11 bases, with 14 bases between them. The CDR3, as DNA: TGTGCCAGCAGTGAAGCGAGGGCAGGATCGGCACCCCTCCACTTT. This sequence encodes CASSEARAGSAPLHF.

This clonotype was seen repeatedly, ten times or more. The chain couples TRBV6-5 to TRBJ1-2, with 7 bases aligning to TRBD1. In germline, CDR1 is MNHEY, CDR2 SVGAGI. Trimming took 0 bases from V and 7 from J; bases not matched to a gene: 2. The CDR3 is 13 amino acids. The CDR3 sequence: CASSYSAGGGYTF. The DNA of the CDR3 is TGTGCCAGCAGTTACTCGGCAGGGGGTGGCTACACCTTC.

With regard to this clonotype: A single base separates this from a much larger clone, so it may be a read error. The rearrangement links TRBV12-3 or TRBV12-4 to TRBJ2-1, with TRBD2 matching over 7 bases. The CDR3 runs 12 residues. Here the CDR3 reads CTSSSTGLVQFF. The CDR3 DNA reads TGTACCAGCAGTTCAACTGGACTAGTGCAGTTCTTC.

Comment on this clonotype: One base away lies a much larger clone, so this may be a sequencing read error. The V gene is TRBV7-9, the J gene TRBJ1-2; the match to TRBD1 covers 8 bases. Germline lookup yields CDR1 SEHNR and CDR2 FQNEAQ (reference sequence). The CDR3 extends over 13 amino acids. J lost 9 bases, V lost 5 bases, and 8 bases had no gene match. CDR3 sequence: CASSLMDRDSYTF. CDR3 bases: TGTGCCAGCAGCCTAATGGACAGGGATAGCTACACCTTC.

CDR3 in amino acids: CASSSGATRSGNTIYF. CDR3 in DNA: TGTGCCAGCTCTTCGGGCGCCACCCGGTCTGGAAACACCATATATTTT. The J gene is TRBJ1-3, the V gene TRBV18, with unresolved D. Trimming left V 6 bases short and J 1 base short, with 16 bases between. The germline V gene encodes CDR1 KGHSH and CDR2 LQKENI. CDR3 size: 16 residues.

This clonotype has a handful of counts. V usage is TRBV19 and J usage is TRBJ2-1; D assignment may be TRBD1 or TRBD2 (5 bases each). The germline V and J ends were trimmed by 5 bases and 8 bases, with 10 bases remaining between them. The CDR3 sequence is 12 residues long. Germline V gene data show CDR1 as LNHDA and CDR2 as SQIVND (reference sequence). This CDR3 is CASSRGGYEQFF. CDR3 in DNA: TGTGCCAGTAGTCGGGGCGGGTATGAGCAGTTCTTC.

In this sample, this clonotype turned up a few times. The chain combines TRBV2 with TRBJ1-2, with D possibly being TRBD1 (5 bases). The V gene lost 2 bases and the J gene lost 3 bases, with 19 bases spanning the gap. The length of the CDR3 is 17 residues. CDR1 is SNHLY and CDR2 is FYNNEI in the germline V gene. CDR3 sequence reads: CASSEFYRGLKDYGYTF. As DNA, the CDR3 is TGTGCCAGCAGTGAATTTTACCGGGGCTTAAAGGACTATGGCTACACCTTC.

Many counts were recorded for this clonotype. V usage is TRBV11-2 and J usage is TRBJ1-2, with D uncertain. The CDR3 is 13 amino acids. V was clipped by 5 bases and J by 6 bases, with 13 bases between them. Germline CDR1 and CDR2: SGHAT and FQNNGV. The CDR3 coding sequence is TGTGCCAGCAGCAGTTCGGGGTTCGATGGCTACACCTTC. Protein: CASSSSGFDGYTF.

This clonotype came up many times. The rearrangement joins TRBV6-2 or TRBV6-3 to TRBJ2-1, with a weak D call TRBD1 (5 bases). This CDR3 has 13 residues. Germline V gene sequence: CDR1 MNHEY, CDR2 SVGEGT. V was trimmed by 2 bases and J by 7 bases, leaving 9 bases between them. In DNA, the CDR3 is TGTGCCAGCAGTTACAAGGGGTTTAATGAGCAGTTCTTC. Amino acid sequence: CASSYKGFNEQFF.

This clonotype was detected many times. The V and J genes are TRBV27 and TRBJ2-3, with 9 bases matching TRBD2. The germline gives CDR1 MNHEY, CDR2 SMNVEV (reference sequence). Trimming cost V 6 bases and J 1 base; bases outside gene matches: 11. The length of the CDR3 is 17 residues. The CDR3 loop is CASSLGARLAGTDTQYF. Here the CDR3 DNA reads TGTGCCAGCAGCTTAGGGGCTCGACTAGCGGGCACAGATACGCAGTATTTT.

CDR3 in amino acids: CASSSIGRADEQYF. The CDR3 DNA follows: TGTGCCAGCAGTTCAATCGGGAGGGCCGACGAGCAGTACTTC. The J gene is TRBJ2-7, the V gene TRBV12-3 or TRBV12-4; TRBD2 agrees at 8 bases. With V trimmed by 4 bases and J by 5 bases, 7 bases remained unmatched. The CDR3 sequence is 14 residues long.

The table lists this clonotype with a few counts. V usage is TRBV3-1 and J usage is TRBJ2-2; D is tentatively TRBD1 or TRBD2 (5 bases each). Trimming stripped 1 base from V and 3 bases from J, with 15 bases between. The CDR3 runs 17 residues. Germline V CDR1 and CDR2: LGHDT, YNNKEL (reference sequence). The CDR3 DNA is TGTGCCAGCAGCCAAGCCGGGGAGAGGGGCTACACCGGGGAGCTGTTTTTT. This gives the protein CASSQAGERGYTGELFF. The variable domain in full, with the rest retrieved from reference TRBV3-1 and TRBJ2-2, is DTAVSQTPKYLVTQMGNDKSIKCEQNLGHDTMYWYKQDSKKFLKIMFSYNNKELIINETVPNRFSPKSPDKAHLNLHINSLELGDSAVYFCASSQAGERGYTGELFFGEGSRLTVL.

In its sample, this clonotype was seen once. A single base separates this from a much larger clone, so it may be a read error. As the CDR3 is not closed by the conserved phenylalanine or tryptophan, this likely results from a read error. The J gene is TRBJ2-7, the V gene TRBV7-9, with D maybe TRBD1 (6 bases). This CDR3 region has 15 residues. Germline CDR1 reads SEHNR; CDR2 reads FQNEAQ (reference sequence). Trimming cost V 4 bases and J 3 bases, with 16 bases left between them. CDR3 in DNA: TGTGCCAGCAGCTCTTCTAGGGACATAGGCTACGAGCAGTACTTA. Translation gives CASSSSRDIGYEQYL.

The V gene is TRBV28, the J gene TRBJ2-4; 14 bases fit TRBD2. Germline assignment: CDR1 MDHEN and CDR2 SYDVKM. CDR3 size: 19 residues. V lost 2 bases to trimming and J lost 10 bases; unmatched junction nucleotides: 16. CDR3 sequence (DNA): TGTGCCAGCAGTTTAGAACTCTCGGGGACTAGCGGGAGAATTGGTATTCAGTACTTC. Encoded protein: CASSLELSGTSGRIGIQYF. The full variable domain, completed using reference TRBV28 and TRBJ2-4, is DVKVTQSSRYLVKRTGEKVFLECVQDMDHENMFWYRQDPGLGLRLIYFSYDVKMKEKGDIPEGYSVSREKKERFSLILESASTNQTSMYLCASSLELSGTSGRIGIQYFGAGTRLSVL.

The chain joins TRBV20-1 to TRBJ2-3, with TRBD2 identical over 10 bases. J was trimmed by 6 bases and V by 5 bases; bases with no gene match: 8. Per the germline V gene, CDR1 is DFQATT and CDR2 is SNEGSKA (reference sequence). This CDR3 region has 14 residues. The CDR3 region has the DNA TGCAGTGCTCGCTCTAGCGGGAGCGTCGATACGCAGTATTTT. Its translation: CSARSSGSVDTQYF.

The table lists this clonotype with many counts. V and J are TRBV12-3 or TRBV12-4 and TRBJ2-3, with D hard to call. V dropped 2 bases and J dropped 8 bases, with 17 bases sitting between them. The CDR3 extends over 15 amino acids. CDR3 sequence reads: CASSLSPTRTGTQYF. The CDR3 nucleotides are TGTGCCAGCAGTTTATCCCCCACCCGCACCGGTACGCAGTATTTT.